This TCR beta chain was sequenced during a study of T cells in Graves' hyperthyroidism and ophthalmopathy. This clonotype appeared a few times. Germline loops: CDR1 SGHNT, CDR2 YENEEA. Trimming took 0 bases from V and 0 from J; bases not matched to a gene: 9. The CDR3 is made up of 20 amino acids. RNA transcripts were the template for amplifying TCR beta CDR3 regions. The TCR CDR3 first-round RT-PCR relied on the HTBI primer set. Each CDR3 protein gets one entry after TCRdb re-called the multiplex PCR reads with MiXCR. This sample has 350,000 to 400,000 distinct CDR3 sequences, with approximately 17% found just once.

The rearrangement uses TRBV11-3 and TRBJ2-1; 12 bases match TRBD2. The receptor was isolated from a man between 18 and 35 years old with Graves' ophthalmopathy. Specimen: blood. The CDR3 is CASSLDPPSGGVSSYNEQFF. The CDR3 DNA reads TGTGCCAGCAGCTTAGATCCCCCTAGCGGGGGGGTTAGCTCCTACAATGAGCAGTTCTTC.